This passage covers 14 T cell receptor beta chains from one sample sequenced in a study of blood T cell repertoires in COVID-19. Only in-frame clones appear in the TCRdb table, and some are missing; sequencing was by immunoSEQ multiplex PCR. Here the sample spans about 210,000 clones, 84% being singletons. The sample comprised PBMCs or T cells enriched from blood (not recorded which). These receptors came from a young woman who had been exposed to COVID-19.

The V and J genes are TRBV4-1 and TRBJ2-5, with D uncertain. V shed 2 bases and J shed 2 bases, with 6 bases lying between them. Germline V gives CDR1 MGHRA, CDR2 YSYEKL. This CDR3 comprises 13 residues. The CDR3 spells CASSQNRQETQYF. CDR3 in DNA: TGCGCCAGCAGCCAAAACAGACAAGAGACCCAGTACTTC.

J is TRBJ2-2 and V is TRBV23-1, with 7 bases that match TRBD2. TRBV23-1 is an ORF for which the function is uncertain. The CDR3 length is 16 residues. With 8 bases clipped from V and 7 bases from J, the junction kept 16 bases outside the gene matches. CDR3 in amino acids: CASSPRRDYLSGELFF. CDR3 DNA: TGCGCCAGCTCACCGAGGAGGGACTATCTGAGCGGGGAGCTGTTTTTT.

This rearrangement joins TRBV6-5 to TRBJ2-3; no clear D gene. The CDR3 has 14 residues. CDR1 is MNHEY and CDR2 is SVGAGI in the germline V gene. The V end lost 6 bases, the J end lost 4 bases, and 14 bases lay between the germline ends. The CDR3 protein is CASSADWVADTQYF. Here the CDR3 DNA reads TGTGCCAGCAGCGCCGACTGGGTCGCAGATACGCAGTATTTT.

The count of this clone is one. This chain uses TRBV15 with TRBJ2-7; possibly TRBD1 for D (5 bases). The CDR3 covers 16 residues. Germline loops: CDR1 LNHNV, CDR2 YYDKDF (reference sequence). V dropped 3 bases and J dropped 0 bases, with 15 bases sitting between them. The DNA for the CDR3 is TGTGCCACCAGCAGGGGATTAGGGGTAAGCTCCTACGAGCAGTACTTC. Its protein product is CATSRGLGVSSYEQYF.

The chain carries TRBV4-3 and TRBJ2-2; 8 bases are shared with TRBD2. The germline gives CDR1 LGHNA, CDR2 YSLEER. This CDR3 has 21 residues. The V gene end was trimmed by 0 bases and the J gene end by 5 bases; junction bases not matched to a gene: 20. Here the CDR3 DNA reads TGCGCCAGCAGCCAAGATGCTCCTCAGGCGGCTAGCGGGTTTTGGACCGGGGAGCTGTTTTTT. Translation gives CASSQDAPQAASGFWTGELFF.

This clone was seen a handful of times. CDR3 DNA: TGTGCCAGCTCACCGGTTGGGGCGACGAGCTCCTACGAGCAGTACTTC. Amino acid sequence: CASSPVGATSSYEQYF. V is TRBV18 and J is TRBJ2-7; maybe TRBD1 (5 bases). The CDR3 loop spans 16 amino acids. With 3 bases removed from V and 0 bases from J, the gap between germline ends came to 15 bases. The germline V gene has CDR1 KGHSH and CDR2 LQKENI.

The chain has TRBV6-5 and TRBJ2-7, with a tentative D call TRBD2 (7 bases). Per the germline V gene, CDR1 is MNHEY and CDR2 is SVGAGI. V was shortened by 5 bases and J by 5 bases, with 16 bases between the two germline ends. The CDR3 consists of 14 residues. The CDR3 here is CASSRGRGMDEQYF. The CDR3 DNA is TGTGCCAGCAGTAGGGGGAGGGGGATGGACGAGCAGTACTTC.

CDR3 region: CASSRGQLYGYTF. The CDR3 nucleotides are TGTGCCAGCAGCCGTGGACAGCTATATGGCTACACCTTC. This chain connects TRBV3-1 (or the pseudogene TRBV3-2) to TRBJ1-2, with D possibly TRBD1 on 6 matching bases. This CDR3 is 13 amino acids long. With 4 bases removed from V and 5 bases from J, the gap between germline ends came to 11 bases. Germline values: CDR1 LGHDT, CDR2 YNNKEL (reference sequence).

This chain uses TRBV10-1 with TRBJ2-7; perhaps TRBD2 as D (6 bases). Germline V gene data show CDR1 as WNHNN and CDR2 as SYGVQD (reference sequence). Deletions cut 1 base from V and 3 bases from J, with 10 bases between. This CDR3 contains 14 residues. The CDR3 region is CASSEYQGGYEQYF. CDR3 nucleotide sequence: TGCGCCAGCAGTGAGTATCAGGGAGGCTACGAGCAGTACTTC.

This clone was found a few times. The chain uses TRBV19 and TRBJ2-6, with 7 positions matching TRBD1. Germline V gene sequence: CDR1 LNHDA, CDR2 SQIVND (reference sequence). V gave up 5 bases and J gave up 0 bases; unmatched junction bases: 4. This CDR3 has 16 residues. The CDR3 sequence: CASSWDRYSGANVLTF. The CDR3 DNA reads TGTGCCAGTAGTTGGGACAGATACTCTGGGGCCAACGTCCTGACTTTC.

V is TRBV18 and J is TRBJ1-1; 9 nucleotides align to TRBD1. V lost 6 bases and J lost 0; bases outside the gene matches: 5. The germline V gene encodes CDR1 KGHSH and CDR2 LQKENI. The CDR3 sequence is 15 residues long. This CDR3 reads CASSPGQGMNTEAFF. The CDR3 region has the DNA TGTGCCAGCTCCCCGGGACAGGGTATGAACACTGAAGCTTTCTTT.

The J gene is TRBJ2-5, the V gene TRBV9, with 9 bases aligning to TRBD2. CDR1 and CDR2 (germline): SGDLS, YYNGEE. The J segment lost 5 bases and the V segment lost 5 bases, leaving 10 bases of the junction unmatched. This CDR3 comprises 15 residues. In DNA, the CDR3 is TGTGCCAGCAGTCCACTAGCGGGCTTTGGGGAGACCCAGTACTTC. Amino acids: CASSPLAGFGETQYF. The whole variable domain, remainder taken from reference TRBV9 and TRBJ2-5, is DSGVTQTPKHLITATGQRVTLRCSPRSGDLSVYWYQQSLDQGLQFLIQYYNGEERAKGNILERFSAQQFPDLHSELNLSSLELGDSALYFCASSPLAGFGETQYFGPGTRLLVL.

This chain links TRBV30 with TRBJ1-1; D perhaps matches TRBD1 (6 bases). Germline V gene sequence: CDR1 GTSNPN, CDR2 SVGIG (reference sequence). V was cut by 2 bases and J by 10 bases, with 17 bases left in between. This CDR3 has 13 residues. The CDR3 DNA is TGTGCCTGGAGTATTGGGGGGGCGCGTCCAGCTTTCTTT. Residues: CAWSIGGARPAFF. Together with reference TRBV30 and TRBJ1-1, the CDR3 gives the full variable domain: SQTIHQWPATLVQPVGSPLSLECTVEGTSNPNLYWYRQAAGRGLQLLFYSVGIGQISSEVPQNLSASRPQDRQFILSSKKLLLSDSGFYLCAWSIGGARPAFFGQGTRLTVV.

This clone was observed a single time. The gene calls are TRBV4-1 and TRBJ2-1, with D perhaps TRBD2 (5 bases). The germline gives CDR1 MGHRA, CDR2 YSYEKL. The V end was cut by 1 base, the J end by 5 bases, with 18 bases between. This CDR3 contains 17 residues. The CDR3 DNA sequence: TGCGCCAGCAGCCAAGGCCGAGCGAGGGCAATCCACAATGAGCAGTTCTTC. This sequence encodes CASSQGRARAIHNEQFF.